The clone carrying this TCR beta chain came up a few times. The sample belongs to a study of patients and donors after allogeneic stem cell transplantation. Per the germline V gene, CDR1 is LGHNA and CDR2 is YNFKEQ. V trimming: 4 bases; J trimming: 4 bases; junction bases outside the gene matches: 10. This CDR3 region has 15 residues. MiXCR was run by TCRdb on the RT-PCR reads, yielding one entry per CDR3 protein. Of about 150,000 distinct CDR3 sequences in the sample, approximately 40% were seen once. Sample: blood, either unsorted or a sorted T cell fraction (not recorded which). The rearrangement links TRBV4-2 to TRBJ2-7, with 7 bases identical to TRBD1. This clonotype originated in a human donor who was either an allogeneic HSCT recipient or a stem cell or donor lymphocyte infusion donor (not recorded which). It is not recorded whose cells these are; they may come from a transplant donor. CDR3 bases: TGTGCCAGCAGCCGCAGCCCCGGACAGGAATACGAGCAGTACTTC. It specifies CASSRSPGQEYEQYF.